This T cell receptor beta chain was captured by sequencing in a study of blood T cell repertoires in COVID-19. The data were produced by immunoSEQ multiplex PCR, yet TCRdb's version contains in-frame clones alone and is incomplete. This table has about 310,000 clones, approximately 91% appearing once. Individuals aged roughly 18 to 90 years were recruited from 24 US areas. Two negative PCRs, clearance, or symptom resolution characterized the recovered Cohort 3 donors. Germline lookup yields CDR1 SGHNT and CDR2 YYREEE (reference sequence). The CDR3 runs to 16 residues. Trimming took 3 bases from V and 0 from J; bases not matched to a gene: 5. This clone has just one count.

The specimen was PBMCs or T cells enriched from blood (not recorded which). The clonotype was recovered from a woman aged 40 to 50 who had recovered from COVID-19. The chain recombines TRBV5-4 with TRBJ2-3, with 9 bases identical to TRBD1. CDR3 nucleotides: TGTGCCAGCAGCTCCCGGGACAGGGCTAGCACAGATACGCAGTATTTT. This gives the protein CASSSRDRASTDTQYF. The full variable domain, in which reference TRBV5-4 and TRBJ2-3 provide the parts outside the CDR3, is ETGVTQSPTHLIKTRGQQVTLRCSSQSGHNTVSWYQQALGQGPQFIFQYYREEENGRGNFPPRFSGLQFPNYSSELNVNALELDDSALYLCASSSRDRASTDTQYFGPGTRLTVL.